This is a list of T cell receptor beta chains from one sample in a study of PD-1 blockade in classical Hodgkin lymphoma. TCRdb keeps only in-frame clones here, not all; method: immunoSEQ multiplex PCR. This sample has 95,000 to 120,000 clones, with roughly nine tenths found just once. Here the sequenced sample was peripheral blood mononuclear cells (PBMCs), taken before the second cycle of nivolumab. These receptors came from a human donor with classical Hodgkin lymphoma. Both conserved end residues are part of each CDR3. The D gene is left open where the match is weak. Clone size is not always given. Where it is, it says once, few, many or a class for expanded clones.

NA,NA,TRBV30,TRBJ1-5,CAWSVRPGTQHF,TGTGCCTGGAGTGTACGGCCGGGTACCCAGCATTTT
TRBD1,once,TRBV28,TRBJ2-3,CASNNDRDNTDTQYF,TGTGCCAGCAATAATGACAGGGATAACACAGATACGCAGTATTTT
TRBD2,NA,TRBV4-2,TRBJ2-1,CASSLEATSGNNEQFF,TGTGCCAGCAGCCTAGAAGCGACTAGCGGGAACAATGAGCAGTTCTTC
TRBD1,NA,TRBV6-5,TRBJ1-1,CASSPGTGGALGAFF,TGTGCCAGCAGCCCTGGGACAGGGGGCGCACTAGGCGCTTTCTTT
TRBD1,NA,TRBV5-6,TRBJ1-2,CASSKIRRQGHGYTF,TGTGCCAGCAGCAAAATACGTAGACAGGGGCATGGCTACACCTTC
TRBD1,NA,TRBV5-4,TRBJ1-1,CASRFGTGEAFF,TGTGCCAGCAGGTTCGGGACAGGAGAAGCTTTCTTT
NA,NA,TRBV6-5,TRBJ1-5,CASSGGGPQHF,TGTGCCAGCAGCGGAGGGGGGCCCCAGCATTTT
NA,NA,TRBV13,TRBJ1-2,CASKAGSDGYTF,TGTGCCAGCAAGGCAGGATCGGATGGCTACACCTTC
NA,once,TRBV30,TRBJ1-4,CAWSIVRAGPNEKLFF,TGTGCCTGGAGTATTGTTAGAGCGGGGCCTAATGAAAAACTGTTTTTT
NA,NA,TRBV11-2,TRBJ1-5,CASSLRAGGNQPQHF,TGTGCCAGCAGCTTACGTGCCGGGGGCAATCAGCCCCAGCATTTT
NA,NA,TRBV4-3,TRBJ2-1,CASSQEAHNEQFF,TGCGCCAGCAGCCAAGAGGCGCACAATGAGCAGTTCTTC
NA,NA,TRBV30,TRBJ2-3,CACHNLAYTDTQYF,TGTGCCTGCCATAATCTGGCCTACACAGATACGCAGTATTTT
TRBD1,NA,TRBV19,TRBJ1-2,CASSTRDRGNYGYTF,TGTGCCAGTAGTACCCGGGACAGGGGAAACTATGGCTACACCTTC
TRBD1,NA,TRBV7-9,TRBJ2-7,CASSPRDSLVEQYF,TGTGCCAGCAGCCCCCGGGACAGCTTGGTCGAGCAGTACTTC
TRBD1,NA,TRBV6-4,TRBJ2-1,CASSDSYRDRDYNEQFF,TGTGCCAGCAGTGATAGTTACCGGGACAGGGACTACAATGAGCAGTTCTTC
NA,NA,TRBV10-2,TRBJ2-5,CASGGWRGTQETQYF,TGCGCCAGCGGGGGATGGCGGGGAACCCAAGAGACCCAGTACTTC
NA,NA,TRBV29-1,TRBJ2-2,CSVGSVATGELFF,TGCAGCGTCGGATCTGTCGCGACCGGGGAGCTGTTTTTT
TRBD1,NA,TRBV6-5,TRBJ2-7,CASSFTGTGAEQYF,TGTGCCAGCAGTTTCACCGGGACAGGGGCCGAGCAGTACTTC
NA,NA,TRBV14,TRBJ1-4,CASSQGLFSGEKLFF,TGTGCCAGCAGCCAAGGCCTGTTCTCAGGGGAAAAACTGTTTTTT
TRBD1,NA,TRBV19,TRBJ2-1,CASSIGDRGYNEQFF,TGTGCCAGTAGTATTGGGGACAGGGGGTACAATGAGCAGTTCTTC
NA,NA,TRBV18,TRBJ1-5,CASSPPGGRGQPQHF,TGTGCCAGCTCACCACCGGGAGGGAGGGGCCAGCCCCAGCATTTT
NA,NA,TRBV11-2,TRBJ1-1,CASSSYVAALNTEAFF,TGTGCCAGCAGCTCCTACGTTGCAGCTTTGAACACTGAAGCTTTCTTT
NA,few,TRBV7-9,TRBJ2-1,CASSLGRDKGLGEQFF,TGTGCCAGCAGCTTAGGCCGGGACAAAGGATTGGGTGAGCAGTTCTTC
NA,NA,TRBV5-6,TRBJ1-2,CASSLGGGTRGYTF,TGTGCCAGCAGCTTGGGTGGAGGGACTCGTGGCTACACCTTC
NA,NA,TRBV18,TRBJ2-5,CASSPQLGTAQETQYF,TGTGCCAGCTCACCCCAATTAGGTACGGCCCAAGAGACCCAGTACTTC
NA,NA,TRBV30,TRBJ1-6,CAWRGDFESSLSSYNSPLHF,TGTGCCTGGAGGGGGGACTTCGAGTCTAGCCTATCCTCCTATAATTCACCCCTCCACTTT
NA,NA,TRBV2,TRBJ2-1,CASSEFLAGYNEQFF,TGTGCCAGCAGTGAATTTCTAGCAGGGTACAATGAGCAGTTCTTC
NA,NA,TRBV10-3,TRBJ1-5,CASGEDSNQPQHF,TGTGCCAGCGGGGAGGATAGCAATCAGCCCCAGCATTTT
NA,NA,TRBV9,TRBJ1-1,CASSGENTEAFF,TGTGCCAGCAGCGGGGAGAACACTGAAGCTTTCTTT
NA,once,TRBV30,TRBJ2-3,CAYQTGPSTDTQYF,TGTGCCTACCAGACGGGGCCTAGCACAGATACGCAGTATTTT
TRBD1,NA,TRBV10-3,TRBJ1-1,CAIRPWGQGNTEAFF,TGTGCCATCAGGCCCTGGGGACAGGGAAACACTGAAGCTTTCTTT
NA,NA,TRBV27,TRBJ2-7,CASSLSSAYEQYF,TGTGCCAGCAGTTTATCGTCCGCCTACGAGCAGTACTTC
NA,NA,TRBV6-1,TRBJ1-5,CASSAVGGINQPQHF,TGTGCCAGCAGTGCCGTTGGGGGTATCAATCAGCCCCAGCATTTT